This T cell receptor (beta chain) was obtained from a study of response to subunit inactivated influenza vaccine (dated by TCRdb to about 2018). Turning to the overall study: The study used deep quantitative T cell receptor repertoire profiling to track responses to a trivalent subunit inactivated influenza vaccine.

Receptors were amplified or captured by RT-PCR. Sequencing took place on an Illumina HiSeq 2500. TCRdb redid the processing of the public reads, applying fastp at Q25 and MiXCR, and retained in-frame beta chains. Each CDR3 protein gets just one entry, which takes the most common genes and DNA from the rows behind it. The sample table shows around 580,000 distinct CDR3 sequences, and 12% are seen once. Roughly 10% of the sample goes to the ten largest clones. General findings and caveats noted by the study authors: The authors suggested that each seasonal influenza vaccination may recruit only a limited number of new T cells.

This clonotype was recorded a few times. Its antigen remains unidentified. Per-nucleotide qualities are absent, and no much larger clonotype sits a single base away. This TCR derives from a man between 45 and 60 years old who received an inactivated influenza vaccine. Donor details come from another sample of the same person, matched by shared clones. Source: PBMCs from blood, taken on the day of vaccination.

The sequenced DNA is TGTGCCAGCAGCTCAGGACTAGCGGGAGGCGAGCAGTACTTC. The translation is CASSSGLAGGEQYF. The chain is encoded by TRBV7-2 joined to TRBJ2-7; TRBD2 aligns with 14 central bases. According to the germline V gene, CDR1 reads SGHTA and CDR2 reads FQGNSA. Clipping removes 4 bases from V and 6 bases from J, with 2 as the unmatched junction base count. From the cysteine up to the phenylalanine, the CDR3 has a length of 14 residues. The only DNA kept is the CDR3, 42 bases in frame from the first base.